This T cell receptor beta chain was profiled in a study of CD8 T cells in Susac syndrome. Findings and limits, study-wide: The study found that Susac CD8+ clonal expansion peaked in TEMRA cells and active patients.

About this clonotype itself: Its antigen is unknown.

Reverse transcription of about 0.45 to 1 ug RNA used random hexamers. The amplification used immunoSEQ multiplex PCR on TCR beta CDR3; it spanned 54 Vbeta and 13 Jbeta. TCRdb recomputed calls from the immunoSEQ multiplex PCR reads with MiXCR, one row per CDR3 protein. The sample holds 100,000 to 150,000 distinct CDR3 sequences, around 94% seen once. The V and J ends lost 2 bases and 0 bases respectively, with 10 bases between them. The CDR3 loop spans 15 amino acids. Per germline, CDR1 MGHRA and CDR2 YSYEKL. The TCR comes from a human donor with Susac syndrome. Sequencing was performed on CD8+ T cells from PBMCs. This chain uses TRBV4-1 with TRBJ1-1; no firm D call. The CDR3 DNA reads TGCGCCAGCAGCCAAAAACCGGTTATGAACACTGAAGCTTTCTTT. Translating gives CASSQKPVMNTEAFF.